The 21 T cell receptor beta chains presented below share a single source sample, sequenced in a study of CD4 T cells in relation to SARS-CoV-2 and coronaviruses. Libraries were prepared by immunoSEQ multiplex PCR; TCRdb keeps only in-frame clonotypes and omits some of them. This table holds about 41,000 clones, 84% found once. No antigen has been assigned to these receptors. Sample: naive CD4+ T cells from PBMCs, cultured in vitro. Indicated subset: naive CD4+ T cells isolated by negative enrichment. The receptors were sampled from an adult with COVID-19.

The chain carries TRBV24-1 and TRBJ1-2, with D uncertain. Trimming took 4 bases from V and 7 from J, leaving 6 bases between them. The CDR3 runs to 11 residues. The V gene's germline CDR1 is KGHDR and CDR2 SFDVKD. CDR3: CATSDPGGYTF. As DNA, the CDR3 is TGTGCCACCAGTGACCCCGGTGGCTACACCTTC.

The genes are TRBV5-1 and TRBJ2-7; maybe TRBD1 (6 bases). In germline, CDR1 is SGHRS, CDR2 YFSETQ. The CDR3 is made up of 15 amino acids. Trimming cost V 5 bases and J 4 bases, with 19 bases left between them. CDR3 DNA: TGCGCCAGCAGTTCCGTGCCCGATCAGGGGTACGAGCAGTACTTC. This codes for CASSSVPDQGYEQYF.

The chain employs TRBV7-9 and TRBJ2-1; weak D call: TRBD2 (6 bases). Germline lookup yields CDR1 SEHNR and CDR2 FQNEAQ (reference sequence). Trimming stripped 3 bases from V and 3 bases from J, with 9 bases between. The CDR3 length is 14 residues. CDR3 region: CASSLEGSYNEQFF. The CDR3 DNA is TGTGCCAGCAGCTTGGAGGGGAGCTACAATGAGCAGTTCTTC.

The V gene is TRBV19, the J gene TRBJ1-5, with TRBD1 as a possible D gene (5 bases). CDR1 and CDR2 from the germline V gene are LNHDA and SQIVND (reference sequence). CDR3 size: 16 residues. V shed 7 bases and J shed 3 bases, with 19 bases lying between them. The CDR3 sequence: CASTERQRNLNQPQHF. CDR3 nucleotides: TGTGCCAGTACCGAGCGACAGAGAAACCTCAATCAGCCCCAGCATTTT.

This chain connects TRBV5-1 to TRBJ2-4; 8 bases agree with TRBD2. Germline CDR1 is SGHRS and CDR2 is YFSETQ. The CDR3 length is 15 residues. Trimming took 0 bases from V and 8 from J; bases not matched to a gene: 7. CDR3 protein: CASSLAGTRGDIQYF. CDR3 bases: TGCGCCAGCAGCTTGGCCGGGACTAGGGGAGACATTCAGTACTTC.

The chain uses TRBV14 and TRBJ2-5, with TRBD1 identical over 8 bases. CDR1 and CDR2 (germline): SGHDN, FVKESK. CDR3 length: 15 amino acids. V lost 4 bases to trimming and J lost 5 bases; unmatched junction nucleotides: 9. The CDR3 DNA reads TGTGCCAGCAGCCCGGACAGGGTTCGGGGTGAGACCCAGTACTTC. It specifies CASSPDRVRGETQYF.

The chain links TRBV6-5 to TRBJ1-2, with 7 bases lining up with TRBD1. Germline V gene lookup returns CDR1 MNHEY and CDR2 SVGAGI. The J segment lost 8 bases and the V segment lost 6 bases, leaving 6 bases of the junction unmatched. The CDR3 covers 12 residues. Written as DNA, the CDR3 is TGTGCCAGCAGCGGACAGGAGAACGGCTACACCTTC. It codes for CASSGQENGYTF.

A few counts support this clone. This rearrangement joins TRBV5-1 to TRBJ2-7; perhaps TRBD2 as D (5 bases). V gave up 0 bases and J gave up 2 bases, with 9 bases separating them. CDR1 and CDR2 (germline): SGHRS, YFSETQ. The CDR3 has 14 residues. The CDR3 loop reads CASSLGAEAYEQYF. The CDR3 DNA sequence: TGCGCCAGCAGCTTGGGCGCGGAGGCCTACGAGCAGTACTTC. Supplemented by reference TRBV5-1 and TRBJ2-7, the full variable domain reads KAGVTQTPRYLIKTRGQQVTLSCSPISGHRSVSWYQQTPGQGLQFLFEYFSETQRNKGNFPGRFSGRQFSNSRSEMNVSTLELGDSALYLCASSLGAEAYEQYFGPGTRLTVT.

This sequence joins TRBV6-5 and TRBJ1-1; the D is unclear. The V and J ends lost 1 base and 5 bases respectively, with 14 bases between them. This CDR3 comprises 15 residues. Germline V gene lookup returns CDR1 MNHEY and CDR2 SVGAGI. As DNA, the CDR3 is TGTGCCAGCAGTTACTACACAACCCTGGGGACTGAAGCTTTCTTT. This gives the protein CASSYYTTLGTEAFF.

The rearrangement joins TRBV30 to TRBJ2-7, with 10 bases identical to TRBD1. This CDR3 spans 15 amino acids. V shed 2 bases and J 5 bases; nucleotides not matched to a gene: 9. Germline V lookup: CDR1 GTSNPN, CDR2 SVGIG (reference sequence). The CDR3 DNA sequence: TGTGCCTGGAGTCCGCGGACAGGGGGACTCCACGAGCAGTACTTC. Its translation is CAWSPRTGGLHEQYF.

CDR3 sequence (DNA): TGTGCCAGCAGTTTAGGACAGGGACGGAATCAGCCCCAGCATTTT. Amino acid sequence: CASSLGQGRNQPQHF. The chain recombines TRBV28 with TRBJ1-5; 8 bases map to TRBD1. V was clipped by 2 bases and J by 4 bases; unmatched bases: 4. Germline lookup yields CDR1 MDHEN and CDR2 SYDVKM. The CDR3 is made up of 15 amino acids.

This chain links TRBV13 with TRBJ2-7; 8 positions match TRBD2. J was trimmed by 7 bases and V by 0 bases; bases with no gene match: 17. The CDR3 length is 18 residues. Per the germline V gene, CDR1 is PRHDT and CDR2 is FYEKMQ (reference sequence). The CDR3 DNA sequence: TGTGCCAGCAGCTTAGGGCAGACCTTCAGCGGGAGAATGGGGGAGCAGTACTTC. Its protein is CASSLGQTFSGRMGEQYF.

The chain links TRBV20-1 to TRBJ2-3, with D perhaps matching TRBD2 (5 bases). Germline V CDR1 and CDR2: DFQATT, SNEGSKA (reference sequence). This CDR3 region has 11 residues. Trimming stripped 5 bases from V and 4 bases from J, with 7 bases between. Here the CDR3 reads CSASRADTQYF. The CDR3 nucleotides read TGCAGTGCTTCGCGGGCAGATACGCAGTATTTT.

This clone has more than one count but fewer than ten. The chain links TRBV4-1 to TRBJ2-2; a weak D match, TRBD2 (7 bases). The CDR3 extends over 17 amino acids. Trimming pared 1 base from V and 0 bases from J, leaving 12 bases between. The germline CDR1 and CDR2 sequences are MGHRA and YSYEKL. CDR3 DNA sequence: TGCGCCAGCAGCCAAGGGCGGGGGCGTTCGAACACCGGGGAGCTGTTTTTT. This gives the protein CASSQGRGRSNTGELFF.

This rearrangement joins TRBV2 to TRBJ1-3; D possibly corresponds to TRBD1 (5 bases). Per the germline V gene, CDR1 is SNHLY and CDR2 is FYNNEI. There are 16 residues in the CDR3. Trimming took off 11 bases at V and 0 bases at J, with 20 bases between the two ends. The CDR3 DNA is TGTGCCGGACACGAGGGCCCCCAGAGCTCTGGAAACACCATATATTTT. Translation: CAGHEGPQSSGNTIYF. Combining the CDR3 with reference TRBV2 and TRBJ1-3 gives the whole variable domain EPEVTQTPSHQVTQMGQEVILRCVPISNHLYFYWYRQILGQKVEFLVSFYNNEISEKSEIFDDQFSVERPDGSNFTLKIRSTKLEDSAMYFCAGHEGPQSSGNTIYFGEGSWLTVV.

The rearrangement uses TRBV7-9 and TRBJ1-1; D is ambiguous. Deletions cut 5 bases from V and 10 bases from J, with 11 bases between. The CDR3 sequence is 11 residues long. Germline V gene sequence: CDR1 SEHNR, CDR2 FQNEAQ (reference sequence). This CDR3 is CASSPQDGAFF. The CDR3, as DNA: TGTGCCAGCAGCCCCCAGGACGGAGCTTTCTTT.

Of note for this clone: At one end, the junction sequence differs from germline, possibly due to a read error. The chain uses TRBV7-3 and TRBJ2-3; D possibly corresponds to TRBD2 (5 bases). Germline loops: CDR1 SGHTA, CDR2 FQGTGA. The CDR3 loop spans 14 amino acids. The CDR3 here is CASSLNPASLQISF. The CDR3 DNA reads TGTGCCAGCAGCTTAAATCCGGCTAGCCTCCAAATAAGTTTT.

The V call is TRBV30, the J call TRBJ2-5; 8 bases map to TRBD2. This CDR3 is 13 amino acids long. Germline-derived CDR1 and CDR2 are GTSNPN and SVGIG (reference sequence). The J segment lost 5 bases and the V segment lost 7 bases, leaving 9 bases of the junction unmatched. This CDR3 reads CALTSGNVETQYF. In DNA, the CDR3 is TGTGCCTTAACTAGCGGAAACGTGGAGACCCAGTACTTC.

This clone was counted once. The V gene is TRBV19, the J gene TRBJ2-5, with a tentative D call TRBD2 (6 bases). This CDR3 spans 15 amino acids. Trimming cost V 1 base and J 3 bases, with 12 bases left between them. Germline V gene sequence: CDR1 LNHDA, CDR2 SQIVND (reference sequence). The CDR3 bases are TGTGCCAGTAGTATAGTTGGGGGGTCAGAAGAGACCCAGTACTTC. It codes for CASSIVGGSEETQYF.

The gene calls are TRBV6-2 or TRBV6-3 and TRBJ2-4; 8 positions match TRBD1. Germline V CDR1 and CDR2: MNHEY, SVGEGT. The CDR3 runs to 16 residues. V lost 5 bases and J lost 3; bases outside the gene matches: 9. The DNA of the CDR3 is TGTGCCAGCAGTCCCAGGGGGCGCGGGGACAAAAACATTCAGTACTTC. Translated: CASSPRGRGDKNIQYF.

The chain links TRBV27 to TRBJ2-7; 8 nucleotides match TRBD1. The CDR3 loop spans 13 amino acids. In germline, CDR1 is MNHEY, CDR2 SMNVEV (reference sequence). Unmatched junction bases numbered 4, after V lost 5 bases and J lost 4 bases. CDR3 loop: CASSQDRAYEQYF. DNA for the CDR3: TGTGCCAGCAGTCAGGACAGGGCTTACGAGCAGTACTTC.